A selection of T cell receptor beta chains follows, all from one sample in a study of T-cell reconstitution after alpha-beta-depleted transplantation in children. TCRdb itself ran the PCR reads through MiXCR, one entry per CDR3 protein. The sample yields about 500,000 distinct CDR3 sequences, over 10% seen once. Sample: PBMCs, mostly from graft donor cells, taken 180 days after TCRalphabeta/CD19-depleted stem cell transplant. The receptors were gathered from a female patient aged 2-10 years who had a stem cell transplant for aplastic anemia, so the T cells may come from the graft donor. Both conserved end residues are part of each CDR3. D genes are given only for firm matches. Size tells how often a clone was seen (once, few, many) or the class of an expanded clone, and some rows leave it out.

j_call clone_size v_call d_call cdr3_aa cdr3_nt
TRBJ2-1 few TRBV10-3 - CAIGGSSYNEQFF TGTGCCATCGGAGGGAGCTCCTACAATGAGCAGTTCTTC
TRBJ2-3 few TRBV24-1 TRBD2 CATSDYASGRGRTQYF TGTGCCACCAGTGATTATGCTAGCGGGAGAGGGCGTACGCAGTATTTT
TRBJ2-1 few TRBV11-2 TRBD1 CASSLDRGQGNYNEQFF TGTGCCAGCAGCTTAGATCGTGGACAGGGAAACTACAATGAGCAGTTCTTC
TRBJ2-1 - TRBV29-1 - CSVARTQGNEQFF TGCAGCGTTGCGAGGACTCAGGGCAATGAGCAGTTCTTC
TRBJ1-6 few TRBV12-3/TRBV12-4 TRBD1 CASTLDRATPLHF TGTGCCAGCACCCTGGACAGGGCTACACCCCTCCACTTT
TRBJ2-3 few TRBV20-1 - CSAGDGKGTDTQYF TGCAGTGCAGGGGACGGGAAAGGGACAGATACGCAGTATTTT
TRBJ1-1 few TRBV29-1 - CSVEGSEDTEAFF TGCAGCGTTGAAGGGTCCGAAGACACTGAAGCTTTCTTT
TRBJ2-3 many TRBV20-1 TRBD2 CSATLEAGGADTQYF TGCAGTGCCACCCTCGAAGCGGGAGGCGCTGATACGCAGTATTTT
TRBJ2-3 many TRBV6-8 - CASSRSSRFTQYF TGTGCCAGCAGTAGAAGCTCCCGTTTTACGCAGTATTTT
TRBJ2-5 - TRBV20-1 TRBD2 CSARAPTTNRTSWGETQYF TGCAGTGCTAGAGCCCCCACCACTAATCGGACTAGTTGGGGGGAGACCCAGTACTTC
TRBJ1-4 - TRBV4-3 TRBD1 CASSLLGTGAEKLFF TGCGCCAGCAGCCTCCTAGGGACAGGGGCTGAAAAACTGTTTTTT
TRBJ2-1 - TRBV3-1 TRBD1 CASSQDRAGYNEQFF TGTGCCTCCAGCCAGGACAGGGCGGGGTACAATGAGCAGTTCTTC
TRBJ2-7 - TRBV2 - CASSEWPEPWQYF TGTGCCAGCAGTGAATGGCCGGAGCCGTGGCAGTACTTC
TRBJ1-2 many TRBV7-2 - CASSESGATANYGYTF TGTGCCAGCAGCGAATCCGGGGCGACAGCTAACTATGGCTACACCTTC
TRBJ1-1 many TRBV7-3 TRBD1 CASSPHGQGGNTEAFF TGTGCCAGCAGCCCCCATGGACAGGGGGGGAACACTGAAGCTTTCTTT
TRBJ1-5 - TRBV7-2 TRBD1 CASSPWTGTDQPQHF TGTGCCAGCAGCCCTTGGACAGGGACCGATCAGCCCCAGCATTTT
TRBJ2-5 - TRBV28 - CASSPYGGQGMWETQYF TGTGCCAGCAGTCCGTATGGAGGGCAGGGTATGTGGGAGACCCAGTACTTC
TRBJ1-2 few TRBV7-8 - CASSLVSVYGYTF TGTGCCAGCAGCTTGGTCAGTGTCTATGGCTACACCTTC
TRBJ2-1 many TRBV29-1 - CSAYRVGSYNEQFF TGCAGCGCCTACAGGGTCGGCTCCTACAATGAGCAGTTCTTC
TRBJ2-6 few TRBV21-1 - CASSSAPVGEFNSGANVLTF TGTGCCAGCAGCAGTGCGCCTGTCGGAGAATTTAACTCTGGGGCCAACGTCCTGACTTTC
TRBJ2-3 - TRBV4-1 TRBD2 CASSPSGLAGGDTQYF TGCGCCAGCAGCCCGTCCGGACTAGCGGGAGGGGATACGCAGTATTTT
TRBJ2-2 - TRBV5-4 - CASSLAEQGNTGELFF TGTGCCAGCAGCTTGGCCGAGCAGGGGAACACCGGGGAGCTGTTTTTT
TRBJ2-7 - TRBV10-3 - CAISRGAGPAYEQYF TGTGCCATCAGCCGAGGGGCAGGACCAGCCTACGAGCAGTACTTC